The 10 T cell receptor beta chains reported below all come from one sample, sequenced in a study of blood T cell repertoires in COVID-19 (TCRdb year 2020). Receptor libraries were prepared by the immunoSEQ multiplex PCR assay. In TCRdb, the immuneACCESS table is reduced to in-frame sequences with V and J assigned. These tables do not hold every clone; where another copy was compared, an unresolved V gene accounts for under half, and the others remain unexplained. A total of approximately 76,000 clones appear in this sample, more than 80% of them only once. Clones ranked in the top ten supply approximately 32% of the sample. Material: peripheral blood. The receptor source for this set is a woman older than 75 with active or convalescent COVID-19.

The DNA for the CDR3 is TGTGCCAGCAGTTATCGACGGGGGGTCCAAGAGACCCAGTACTTC. Its translation is CASSYRRGVQETQYF. This sequence joins TRBV6-2 or TRBV6-3 and TRBJ2-5; 7 bases are shared with TRBD2. The length of the CDR3 is 15 residues. Per germline, CDR1 MNHEY and CDR2 SVGEGT. J lost 1 base, V lost 3 bases, and 5 bases had no gene match.

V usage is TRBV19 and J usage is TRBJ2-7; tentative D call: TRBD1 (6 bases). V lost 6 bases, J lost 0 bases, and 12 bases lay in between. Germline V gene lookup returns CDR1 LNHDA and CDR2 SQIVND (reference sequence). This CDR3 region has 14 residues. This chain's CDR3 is CASSNRVDSYEQYF. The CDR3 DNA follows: TGTGCCAGTAGCAACAGGGTCGACTCCTACGAGCAGTACTTC.

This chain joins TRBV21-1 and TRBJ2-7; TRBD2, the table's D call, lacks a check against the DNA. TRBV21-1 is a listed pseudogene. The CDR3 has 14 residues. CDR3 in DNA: TGTGCCAGCACCTCGCTCCGCCCTAACTACGAGCAGTACTTC. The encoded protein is CASTSLRPNYEQYF.

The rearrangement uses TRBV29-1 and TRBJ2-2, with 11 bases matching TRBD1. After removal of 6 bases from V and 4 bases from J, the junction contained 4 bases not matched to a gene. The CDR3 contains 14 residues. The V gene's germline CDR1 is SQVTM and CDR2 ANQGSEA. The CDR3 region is CSVMGQGGTGELFF. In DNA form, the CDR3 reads TGCAGCGTCATGGGACAGGGGGGCACCGGGGAGCTGTTTTTT.

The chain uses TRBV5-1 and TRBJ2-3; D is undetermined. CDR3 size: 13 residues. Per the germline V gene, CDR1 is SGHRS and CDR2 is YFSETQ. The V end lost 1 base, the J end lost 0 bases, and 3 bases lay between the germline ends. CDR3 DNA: TGCGCCAGCAGCTTGCCTAGCACAGATACGCAGTATTTT. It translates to CASSLPSTDTQYF.

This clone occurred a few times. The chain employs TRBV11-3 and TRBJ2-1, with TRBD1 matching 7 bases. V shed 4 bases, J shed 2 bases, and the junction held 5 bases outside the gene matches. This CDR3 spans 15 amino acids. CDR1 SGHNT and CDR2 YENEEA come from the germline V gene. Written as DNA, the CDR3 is TGTGCCAGCAGCTCCGGGACAGACGCCTACAATGAGCAGTTCTTC. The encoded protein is CASSSGTDAYNEQFF.

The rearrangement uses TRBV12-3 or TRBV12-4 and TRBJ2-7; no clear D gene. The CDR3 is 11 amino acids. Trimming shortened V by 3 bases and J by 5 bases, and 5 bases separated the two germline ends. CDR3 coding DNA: TGTGCCAGCAGTTTCGGTCACGAGCAGTACTTC. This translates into CASSFGHEQYF.

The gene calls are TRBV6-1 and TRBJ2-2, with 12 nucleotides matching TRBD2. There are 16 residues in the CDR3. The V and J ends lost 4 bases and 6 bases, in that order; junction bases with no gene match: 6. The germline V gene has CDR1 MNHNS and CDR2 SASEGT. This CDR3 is CASSAPPSGGAGELFF. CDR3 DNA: TGTGCCAGCAGTGCCCCTCCTAGCGGGGGGGCCGGGGAGCTGTTTTTT.

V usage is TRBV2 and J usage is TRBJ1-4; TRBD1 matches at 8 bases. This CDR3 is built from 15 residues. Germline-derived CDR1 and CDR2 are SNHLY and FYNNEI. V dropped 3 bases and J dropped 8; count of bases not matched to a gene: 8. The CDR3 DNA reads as TGTGCCAGCAGTGACCGATCAGGGGGCTCGGAAAAACTGTTTTTT. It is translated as CASSDRSGGSEKLFF.

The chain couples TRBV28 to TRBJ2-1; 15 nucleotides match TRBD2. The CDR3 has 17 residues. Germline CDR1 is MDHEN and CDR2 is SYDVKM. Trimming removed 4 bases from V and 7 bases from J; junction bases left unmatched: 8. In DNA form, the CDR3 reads TGTGCCAGCAGTTCCCAGGGACTAGCGGGGGGAAAGAATGAGCAGTTCTTC. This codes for CASSSQGLAGGKNEQFF.